This TCR beta chain emerged from a study of blood T cell repertoires in COVID-19. The authors' processing: Estimates of nucleated cell counts were drawn from the amplification of reference gene primers. Libraries were prepared by immunoSEQ multiplex PCR; TCRdb keeps only in-frame clonotypes and omits some of them. V, J and clone size are taken as reported in that table, and D and trimming were inferred from the DNA itself. The sample lists 150,000 to 180,000 clones; about three quarters were seen once. This sequence originates from a man at least 80 years old with acute or convalescent COVID-19. Sequenced material: peripheral blood.

The CDR3 protein is CASAETSGASTDTQYF. DNA for the CDR3: TGTGCCAGCGCCGAGACTAGCGGGGCCAGCACAGATACGCAGTATTTT. The chain uses TRBV6-6 and TRBJ2-3, with 11 bases that match TRBD2. Per the germline V gene, CDR1 is MNHNY and CDR2 is SVGAGI (reference sequence). The CDR3 consists of 16 residues. V trimming: 8 bases; J trimming: 0 bases; junction bases outside the gene matches: 7.